This T cell receptor beta chain was captured by sequencing in a study of CD8 T cells in ankylosing spondylitis. General study findings and limits: A TCR beta motif of roughly eight highly homologous variants appeared characteristic of ankylosing spondylitis blood.

TCRdb fed the 5' RACE reads into MiXCR, producing one record per CDR3 protein. The data contain 500,000 to 650,000 distinct CDR3 sequences, approximately 5% of them singletons. V was cut by 3 bases and J by 3 bases, with 12 bases left in between. Per germline, CDR1 SGHAT and CDR2 FQNNGV. This CDR3 spans 15 amino acids. This clonotype occurred a few times. Its antigen remains unknown. This clonotype originated in a male donor with ankylosing spondylitis. The sequenced sample was blood, either unsorted or a sorted T cell fraction (not recorded which). The chain has TRBV11-2 and TRBJ2-1; weak D call: TRBD1 (5 bases). The CDR3 bases are TGTGCCAGCAGCTTTACAGGAACGTTCTACAATGAGCAGTTCTTC. It yields the protein CASSFTGTFYNEQFF.